The 24 T cell receptor beta chains below all came from one sample that was sequenced in a study of T-cell memory formation after mild COVID-19. TCRdb fed the 5' RACE reads into MiXCR, producing one record per CDR3 protein. The table includes approximately 450,000 distinct CDR3 sequences, 18% detected once. The sample consisted of PBMCs or a T cell subset sorted from them (not recorded which). These receptors all stem from an adult woman who had mild COVID-19 (a few samples of this study predate the infection). Cell type and time point are not known.

This clonotype occurred a few times. The chain recombines TRBV6-2 or TRBV6-3 with TRBJ1-2; no reliable D call. Trimming cost V 0 bases and J 13 bases, with 21 bases left between them. Germline assignment: CDR1 MNHEY and CDR2 SVGEGT. The CDR3 has 15 amino acids. CDR3 DNA sequence: TGTGCCAGCAGTTACTCGGGCAATATCAATATGGCTTCCACCTTC. Translated: CASSYSGNINMASTF.

This chain connects TRBV3-1 to TRBJ1-1, with D perhaps matching TRBD1 (5 bases). Trimming left V 1 base short and J 4 bases short, with 13 bases between. The V gene's germline CDR1 is LGHDT and CDR2 YNNKEL (reference sequence). The CDR3 has 15 residues. In DNA, the CDR3 is TGTGCCAGCAGCCAAGTGACCGGAAGGGGCACTGAAGCTTTCTTT. Translated, it gives CASSQVTGRGTEAFF.

The rearrangement uses TRBV24-1 and TRBJ2-1; 10 bases are a match to TRBD2. This CDR3 has 13 amino acids. Trimming took 7 bases from V and 9 from J; bases not matched to a gene: 5. Germline CDR1 reads KGHDR; CDR2 reads SFDVKD. The CDR3 region is CATRASGRGEQFF. In nucleotides, the CDR3 is TGTGCCACCAGAGCGAGCGGGAGGGGTGAGCAGTTCTTC.

This clonotype was detected a few times. The rearrangement links TRBV5-1 to TRBJ2-3; D gene uncertain. The CDR3 totals 15 residues. Germline V gene data show CDR1 as SGHRS and CDR2 as YFSETQ. Trimming removed 4 bases at V and 2 bases at J, with 14 bases between. Here the CDR3 DNA reads TGCGCCAGCAGCCTGATGGCGCGGTTCACAGATACGCAGTATTTT. Translating it yields CASSLMARFTDTQYF.

This chain uses TRBV24-1 with TRBJ1-2; maybe TRBD1 (5 bases). Trimming took 4 bases from V and 6 from J, leaving 5 bases between them. From germline, CDR1 is KGHDR and CDR2 SFDVKD. CDR3 length: 11 amino acids. CDR3 sequence (DNA): TGTGCCACCAGTGAGGGGGATGGCTACACCTTC. Its protein is CATSEGDGYTF.

This clonotype has ten or more counts. The chain combines TRBV7-2 with TRBJ2-7; 10 nucleotides agree with TRBD2. The V gene end was trimmed by 6 bases and the J gene end by 4 bases; junction bases not matched to a gene: 6. CDR3 length: 14 amino acids. Germline loops: CDR1 SGHTA, CDR2 FQGNSA. The chain's CDR3 is CASRSAGGPYEQYF. The CDR3, as DNA: TGTGCCAGCAGGTCAGCGGGAGGGCCTTACGAGCAGTACTTC.

This chain links TRBV7-1 with TRBJ1-5, with D hard to call. TRBV7-1 is flagged as an ORF with uncertain function. CDR3 length: 15 residues. Trimming shortened V by 3 bases and J by 4 bases, and 13 bases separated the two germline ends. CDR3 sequence (DNA): TGTGCCAGCAGCTCTTTCGGACGGATTAATCAGCCCCAGCATTTT. It specifies CASSSFGRINQPQHF.

The chain couples TRBV27 to TRBJ1-1; D gene ambiguous. CDR1 is MNHEY and CDR2 is SMNVEV in the germline V gene (reference sequence). V was clipped by 2 bases and J by 3 bases, with 16 bases between them. The CDR3 extends over 16 amino acids. Here the CDR3 DNA reads TGTGCCAGCAGTTTAGGACCCCCGGTATTCGACACTGAAGCTTTCTTT. Amino acid sequence: CASSLGPPVFDTEAFF.

This clonotype was counted a few times. This rearrangement joins TRBV5-5 to TRBJ1-4, with 11 bases identical to TRBD1. The junction had 3 bases not matched to a gene; V was cut back by 2 bases and J by 3 bases. The CDR3 runs to 16 residues. Germline V gene sequence: CDR1 SGHKS, CDR2 YYEKEE (reference sequence). CDR3 amino acids: CASSLGQGASNEKLFF. CDR3 nucleotides: TGTGCCAGCAGCTTAGGACAGGGGGCATCTAATGAAAAACTGTTTTTT.

This clonotype has a handful of counts. This chain uses TRBV15 with TRBJ1-3, with 9 bases aligning to TRBD1. The CDR3 runs to 16 residues. In germline, CDR1 is LNHNV, CDR2 YYDKDF (reference sequence). The ends lost 3 bases at V and 4 bases at J; junction bases unmatched: 7. CDR3 bases: TGTGCCACCAGCAGTACCGGGACAGGGCCGGGAAACACCATATATTTT. This encodes CATSSTGTGPGNTIYF.

This sequence joins TRBV20-1 and TRBJ2-3, with TRBD2 matching 7 bases. V shed 0 bases, J shed 3 bases, and the junction held 6 bases outside the gene matches. This CDR3 is 15 amino acids long. Germline assignment: CDR1 DFQATT and CDR2 SNEGSKA (reference sequence). The CDR3 DNA follows: TGCAGTGCTAGAGATGGGAGGGGAAGGACAGATACGCAGTATTTT. Translation: CSARDGRGRTDTQYF.

This clonotype appeared a few times. The V gene is TRBV25-1, the J gene TRBJ2-5; D is unclear. The germline V gene encodes CDR1 MGHDK and CDR2 SYGVNS. Trimming removed 5 bases at V and 2 bases at J, with 6 bases between. The CDR3 spans 12 residues. The CDR3: CASSFEQETQYF. CDR3 DNA: TGTGCCAGCAGTTTCGAGCAAGAGACCCAGTACTTC.

V and J are TRBV6-1 and TRBJ1-6; D is possibly TRBD1 (6 bases). Germline loops: CDR1 MNHNS, CDR2 SASEGT. This CDR3 spans 15 amino acids. The V end was cut by 5 bases, the J end by 10 bases, with 18 bases between. The CDR3 DNA follows: TGTGCCAGCAGTACAAACAGGGTCCCTAGCTCACCCCTCCACTTT. This gives the protein CASSTNRVPSSPLHF.

This clonotype has only a few counts. The V gene is TRBV24-1, the J gene TRBJ2-7; TRBD1 aligns across 7 bases. Losses at the gene ends were 3 bases for V and 5 bases for J; bases not matched to a gene: 3. The CDR3 runs to 13 residues. Germline values: CDR1 KGHDR, CDR2 SFDVKD. Here the CDR3 reads CATSDPQGDEQYF. The CDR3 coding sequence is TGTGCCACCAGTGATCCTCAGGGGGACGAGCAGTACTTC.

This clonotype has more than one count but fewer than ten. The chain carries TRBV29-1 and TRBJ2-3; D ambiguous. Trimming pared 4 bases from V and 2 bases from J, leaving 13 bases between. CDR1 SQVTM and CDR2 ANQGSEA come from the germline V gene. The CDR3 loop spans 14 amino acids. The CDR3 spells CSVGGRLSTDTQYF. In DNA form, the CDR3 reads TGCAGCGTTGGTGGCAGACTCTCCACAGATACGCAGTATTTT.

This clonotype was detected only a few times. The genes are TRBV7-2 and TRBJ1-1, with D unresolved. Germline V gene lookup returns CDR1 SGHTA and CDR2 FQGNSA. The CDR3 sequence is 15 residues long. V shed 1 base and J shed 2 bases, with 11 bases lying between them. Written as DNA, the CDR3 is TGTGCCAGCAGCTTAGTGTCGTTAGTCAACACTGAAGCTTTCTTT. Encoded protein: CASSLVSLVNTEAFF.

This clonotype turned up a few times. The genes are TRBV7-9 and TRBJ1-1; perhaps TRBD1 as D (5 bases). Germline V gene sequence: CDR1 SEHNR, CDR2 FQNEAQ (reference sequence). This CDR3 has 14 residues. The V and J ends lost 5 bases and 5 bases respectively, with 15 bases between them. CDR3 DNA: TGTGCCAGCAGCCCTTCAGGGCGACGGACTGAAGCTTTCTTT. Residues: CASSPSGRRTEAFF.

The chain has TRBV12-2 and TRBJ2-7; TRBD1 is the table's D call and was not checked against the DNA. TRBV12-2 is a pseudogene locus. The CDR3 has 13 residues. The CDR3, as DNA: TGTGCAAGTCGCTTTAAAGGGGACTACGAGCAGTACTTC. Protein: CASRFKGDYEQYF.

The sample holds a few counts of this clonotype. The J gene is TRBJ1-1, the V gene TRBV6-2 or TRBV6-3, with D perhaps TRBD1 (5 bases). The CDR3 loop spans 14 amino acids. Trimming pared 7 bases from V and 1 base from J, leaving 13 bases between. Germline lookup yields CDR1 MNHEY and CDR2 SVGEGT. Here the CDR3 DNA reads TGTGCCAGCACCCCCCAGGGTCGGAACACTGAAGCTTTCTTT. Its protein is CASTPQGRNTEAFF.

This chain links TRBV7-8 with TRBJ2-7; 9 nucleotides line up with TRBD1. This CDR3 is 15 amino acids long. Unmatched junction bases numbered 8, after V lost 5 bases and J lost 3 bases. Germline V gene lookup returns CDR1 SGHVS and CDR2 FQNEAQ. Written as DNA, the CDR3 is TGTGCCAGCAGCCCGAGGAGGACAGGGGTCTACGAGCAGTACTTC. As protein: CASSPRRTGVYEQYF.

The V call is TRBV12-3 or TRBV12-4, the J call TRBJ2-7; TRBD2 aligns across 10 bases. V was clipped by 6 bases and J by 7 bases; unmatched bases: 9. The CDR3 covers 14 residues. The CDR3 region has the DNA TGTGCCAGCAGCCGCCTAGCGGGGGCGGGTGAGCAGTACTTC. Protein product: CASSRLAGAGEQYF.

The chain recombines TRBV15 with TRBJ2-7, with D perhaps matching TRBD1 (5 bases). The CDR3 runs 13 residues. Trimming took 0 bases from V and 6 from J, leaving 9 bases between them. Germline assignment: CDR1 LNHNV and CDR2 YYDKDF (reference sequence). CDR3 amino acids: CATSRDVGAEQYF. The CDR3 nucleotides read TGTGCCACCAGCAGAGATGTAGGGGCCGAGCAGTACTTC.

The chain employs TRBV9 and TRBJ2-3; D possibly corresponds to TRBD2 (5 bases). The CDR3 runs to 15 residues. Looked up from germline, CDR1 is SGDLS and CDR2 is YYNGEE. Trimming stripped 0 bases from V and 4 bases from J, with 12 bases between. The CDR3 nucleotides are TGTGCCAGCAGCGTAGACGGGATGGGCGCAGATACGCAGTATTTT. Translated: CASSVDGMGADTQYF.

This chain connects TRBV5-8 to TRBJ2-3; 9 positions match TRBD2. In germline, CDR1 is SGHTS, CDR2 YDEGEE. The J segment lost 8 bases and the V segment lost 4 bases, leaving 14 bases of the junction unmatched. CDR3 size: 16 residues. The CDR3 protein is CASSGDPAGGVGTQYF. DNA for the CDR3: TGTGCCAGCAGCGGAGATCCAGCGGGGGGCGTGGGTACGCAGTATTTT.